The next 30 T cell receptor beta chains were all read from a single sample in a study of a mutant IDH1 vaccine in newly diagnosed glioma. The time point here: week 23, last vaccination. With topical imiquimod, each dose of the vaccine consisted of 300 ug of mutant IDH1 20-mer peptide. These receptors are not linked to any known antigen. Only in-frame clones appear in the TCRdb table, and some are missing; sequencing was by immunoSEQ multiplex PCR. The sample consists of tens of thousands of clones, approximately 85% of them appearing once. The sample in question was PBMCs, obtained from a glioma patient whose treatment included an IDH1 peptide vaccine. These receptors all stem from a woman between 45 and 65 years old with glioma.

The chain employs TRBV5-1 and TRBJ2-2, with D maybe TRBD2 (5 bases). The CDR3 spans 15 residues. V was cut by 2 bases and J by 1 base, with 9 bases left in between. From germline, CDR1 is SGHRS and CDR2 YFSETQ. This CDR3 reads CASSFAGLNTGELFF. The DNA for the CDR3 is TGCGCCAGCAGCTTCGCTGGACTGAACACCGGGGAGCTGTTTTTT.

CDR3 in amino acids: CASSPDSNYGYTF. The CDR3 DNA is TGCGCCAGCAGTCCTGACTCAAACTATGGCTACACCTTC. The chain uses TRBV10-1 and TRBJ1-2, with D unresolved. The CDR3 loop spans 13 amino acids. Germline V gene lookup returns CDR1 WNHNN and CDR2 SYGVQD (reference sequence). Trimming removed 5 bases at V and 2 bases at J, with 9 bases between.

The chain recombines TRBV19 with TRBJ1-5, with TRBD1 as a possible D gene (5 bases). Germline CDR1 reads LNHDA; CDR2 reads SQIVND (reference sequence). This CDR3 spans 14 amino acids. V dropped 6 bases and J dropped 7 bases, with 16 bases sitting between them. The CDR3 reads CASRQAQPRQPQHF. The DNA of the CDR3 is TGTGCCAGTAGACAGGCCCAACCGAGGCAGCCCCAGCATTTT.

This chain joins TRBV4-2 and TRBJ2-5; perhaps TRBD1 as D (5 bases). CDR1 is LGHNA, CDR2 YNFKEQ, per germline. V was trimmed by 0 bases and J by 3 bases, leaving 8 bases between them. The CDR3 extends over 14 amino acids. The CDR3 nucleotides are TGTGCCAGCAGCCAAGATAGGGGCAAAGAGACCCAGTACTTC. Its translation: CASSQDRGKETQYF.

The chain couples TRBV5-4 to TRBJ1-6, with 7 bases aligning to TRBD1. The CDR3 is 15 residues long. Germline loops: CDR1 SGHNT, CDR2 YYREEE (reference sequence). The V and J ends lost 3 bases and 5 bases, in that order; junction bases with no gene match: 5. The CDR3 is CASSSGQTNNSPLHF. The CDR3 nucleotides are TGTGCCAGCAGCTCGGGACAGACGAATAATTCACCCCTCCACTTT.

This rearrangement joins TRBV25-1 to TRBJ2-7; 8 bases align to TRBD1. This CDR3 is 15 amino acids long. With 2 bases clipped from V and 4 bases from J, the junction kept 7 bases outside the gene matches. The germline V gene has CDR1 MGHDK and CDR2 SYGVNS. The CDR3 nucleotides read TGTGCCAGCAGTGAAGGTAACAGGGGGAGTTACGAGCAGTACTTC. Translating gives CASSEGNRGSYEQYF.

This clone turned up a few times. The chain carries TRBV5-1 and TRBJ2-7, with D possibly being TRBD1 or TRBD2 (5 bases each). V lost 2 bases and J 6 bases, leaving 12 bases between the germline ends. CDR1 is SGHRS, CDR2 YFSETQ, per germline. The CDR3 loop spans 13 amino acids. The CDR3 DNA reads TGCGCCAGCAGCTTAACCCCTGGGGGCGAGCAGTACTTC. The encoded protein is CASSLTPGGEQYF.

This clone appeared a few times. The V gene is TRBV11-2, the J gene TRBJ1-1, with D possibly matching TRBD1 (5 bases). Per the germline V gene, CDR1 is SGHAT and CDR2 is FQNNGV. Trimming shortened V by 6 bases and J by 1 base, and 9 bases separated the two germline ends. The CDR3 length is 13 residues. DNA of the CDR3: TGTGCCAGCAGACAACAGGAGAACACTGAAGCTTTCTTT. This codes for CASRQQENTEAFF.

The CDR3 DNA follows: TGTGCCAGCAGTGCAGGAGTGACTAACTATGGCTACACCTTC. Its translation: CASSAGVTNYGYTF. This chain links TRBV6-6 with TRBJ1-2; D is ambiguous. This CDR3 contains 14 residues. V was trimmed by 5 bases and J by 0 bases, leaving 10 bases between them. CDR1 MNHNY and CDR2 SVGAGI come from the germline V gene (reference sequence).

The rearrangement uses TRBV11-2 and TRBJ1-2; D call uncertain. The V end was cut by 0 bases, the J end by 3 bases, with 8 bases between. There are 14 residues in the CDR3. The V gene's germline CDR1 is SGHAT and CDR2 FQNNGV. CDR3 in amino acids: CASSLERDYYGYTF. The CDR3 DNA reads TGTGCCAGCAGCTTAGAGAGGGATTACTATGGCTACACCTTC.

The chain employs TRBV18 and TRBJ1-6; D is possibly TRBD1 (6 bases). There are 15 residues in the CDR3. Germline CDR1 and CDR2: KGHSH and LQKENI. Trimming took off 6 bases at V and 1 base at J, with 10 bases between the two ends. The CDR3 DNA reads as TGTGCCAGCTCGCAGGGACAATCCTATAATTCACCCCTCCACTTT. Translation gives CASSQGQSYNSPLHF.

This CDR3 reads CAISDLLAGATDTQYF. CDR3 bases: TGTGCCATCAGTGACCTGCTAGCGGGAGCCACAGATACGCAGTATTTT. The rearrangement uses TRBV10-3 and TRBJ2-3, with 10 bases aligning to TRBD2. This CDR3 is 16 amino acids long. Per the germline V gene, CDR1 is ENHRY and CDR2 is SYGVKD. J lost 2 bases, V lost 3 bases, and 5 bases had no gene match.

The chain employs TRBV30 and TRBJ1-1; 8 positions agree with TRBD1. Germline CDR1 and CDR2: GTSNPN and SVGIG (reference sequence). V dropped 1 base and J dropped 2; count of bases not matched to a gene: 15. This CDR3 contains 18 residues. The CDR3 loop reads CAWSDRGRGLSLNTEAFF. DNA of the CDR3: TGTGCCTGGAGTGATCGGGGCAGGGGGCTGTCACTAAACACTGAAGCTTTCTTT.

The V and J genes are TRBV27 and TRBJ2-1, with a tentative D call TRBD2 (6 bases). V was clipped by 5 bases and J by 10 bases, with 21 bases between them. The CDR3 has 15 residues. The germline V gene encodes CDR1 MNHEY and CDR2 SMNVEV (reference sequence). CDR3 sequence: CASSNWGRRDWEQFF. The DNA for the CDR3 is TGTGCCAGCAGTAATTGGGGAAGGCGGGACTGGGAGCAGTTCTTC.

V is TRBV7-2 and J is TRBJ1-2, with a weak D call TRBD1 (5 bases). The germline gives CDR1 SGHTA, CDR2 FQGNSA. V gave up 2 bases and J gave up 4 bases, with 14 bases separating them. CDR3 size: 15 residues. CDR3 nucleotides: TGTGCCAGCAGCTTACTACAGGCCCCCTTCTATGGCTACACCTTC. The encoded protein is CASSLLQAPFYGYTF.

V is TRBV28 and J is TRBJ2-7; 8 bases align to TRBD1. Looked up from germline, CDR1 is MDHEN and CDR2 is SYDVKM. V lost 6 bases, J lost 6 bases, and 10 bases stayed unmatched. The CDR3 sequence is 14 residues long. CDR3 sequence reads: CASRPTGVGREQYF. As DNA, the CDR3 is TGTGCCAGCAGGCCGACAGGGGTCGGTCGCGAGCAGTACTTC.

The chain combines TRBV28 with TRBJ2-7; TRBD2 matches 10 bases. Germline CDR1 reads MDHEN; CDR2 reads SYDVKM. After removal of 4 bases from V and 0 bases from J, the junction contained 6 bases not matched to a gene. The CDR3 runs 16 residues. In DNA, the CDR3 is TGTGCCAGCAGTTCCCCCCCTAGCGGGAGCTCCTACGAGCAGTACTTC. It codes for CASSSPPSGSSYEQYF.

The chain carries TRBV19 and TRBJ1-1; tentative D call: TRBD1 (6 bases). The CDR3 length is 17 residues. Germline values: CDR1 LNHDA, CDR2 SQIVND (reference sequence). V was cut by 5 bases and J by 0 bases, with 19 bases left in between. This CDR3 is CASSVRQASQMNTEAFF. Here the CDR3 DNA reads TGTGCCAGTAGTGTGAGACAGGCTTCCCAGATGAACACTGAAGCTTTCTTT.

DNA of the CDR3: TGTGCCAGCAACCTTGGGGCAGGGACCGGGGAGCTGTTTTTT. It translates to CASNLGAGTGELFF. The J gene is TRBJ2-2, the V gene TRBV11-3, with D perhaps TRBD1 (5 bases). The CDR3 extends over 14 amino acids. In germline, CDR1 is SGHNT, CDR2 YENEEA. Between the trimmed V and J ends, which lost 7 bases and 5 bases, there was a span of 14 bases.

The rearrangement joins TRBV5-1 to TRBJ2-5, with TRBD2 matching 9 bases. Germline loops: CDR1 SGHRS, CDR2 YFSETQ. V trimming: 2 bases; J trimming: 5 bases; junction bases outside the gene matches: 4. This CDR3 comprises 14 residues. This CDR3 reads CASSLGLARETQYF. CDR3 DNA: TGCGCCAGCAGCTTAGGACTAGCGCGTGAGACCCAGTACTTC.

The chain is built from TRBV4-2 and TRBJ1-5; D is perhaps TRBD1 (6 bases). V lost 0 bases to trimming and J lost 5 bases, with 11 bases between them. CDR1 is LGHNA, CDR2 YNFKEQ, per germline. The CDR3 loop spans 15 amino acids. The DNA for the CDR3 is TGTGCCAGCAGCCAAGACGGGACACTGGATCAGCCCCAGCATTTT. It translates to CASSQDGTLDQPQHF.

This clone was seen once. V gene TRBV28 combines with J gene TRBJ2-1, with 12 bases identical to TRBD1. Germline values: CDR1 MDHEN, CDR2 SYDVKM. The CDR3 consists of 15 residues. Losses at the gene ends were 5 bases for V and 6 bases for J; bases not matched to a gene: 5. CDR3 loop: CASSPAGQGANEQFF. In DNA form, the CDR3 reads TGTGCCAGCAGTCCAGCGGGACAGGGGGCCAATGAGCAGTTCTTC.

This chain links TRBV29-1 with TRBJ2-3; D possibly corresponds to TRBD1 (5 bases). The V end lost 6 bases, the J end lost 0 bases, and 19 bases lay between the germline ends. Germline CDR1 and CDR2: SQVTM and ANQGSEA. CDR3 length equals 16 residues. DNA for the CDR3: TGCAGCGTCCCAGACCGGACACGATCTAGCACAGATACGCAGTATTTT. This codes for CSVPDRTRSSTDTQYF.

The rearrangement links TRBV4-1 to TRBJ1-6, with D possibly being TRBD1 (5 bases). The V and J ends lost 3 bases and 7 bases respectively, with 13 bases between them. Germline lookup yields CDR1 MGHRA and CDR2 YSYEKL. The CDR3 is made up of 15 amino acids. The CDR3 protein is CASSHPLRDNSPLHF. The CDR3 DNA reads TGCGCCAGCAGCCACCCACTCCGGGACAATTCACCCCTCCACTTT.

This rearrangement joins TRBV6-1 to TRBJ2-7; D ambiguous. This CDR3 spans 11 amino acids. The V and J ends lost 3 bases and 3 bases respectively, with 3 bases between them. Germline V gene lookup returns CDR1 MNHNS and CDR2 SASEGT. CDR3 sequence (DNA): TGTGCCAGCAGTGACTTCTACGAGCAGTACTTC. Translated, it gives CASSDFYEQYF.

This clone appeared once. This chain uses TRBV10-2 with TRBJ2-7; 9 nucleotides align to TRBD2. The CDR3 has 14 residues. Trimming took 4 bases from V and 4 from J; bases not matched to a gene: 5. The germline V gene has CDR1 WSHSY and CDR2 SAAADI. The CDR3, as DNA: TGCGCCAGCAGTGCAGCGGGAGGTCGGTACGAGCAGTACTTC. Protein: CASSAAGGRYEQYF.

This clone was counted once. V usage is TRBV4-2 and J usage is TRBJ2-7, with 10 bases aligning to TRBD1. The V gene's germline CDR1 is LGHNA and CDR2 YNFKEQ. The V segment lost 1 base and the J segment 4 bases; nucleotides outside the gene matches: 13. The CDR3 contains 18 residues. The CDR3 nucleotides read TGTGCCAGCAGCCAAGTCTCGAGCCGGGGGGACAGGGGTTACGAGCAGTACTTC. It is translated as CASSQVSSRGDRGYEQYF.

V gene TRBV2 combines with J gene TRBJ2-5; no definite D call. The germline V gene has CDR1 SNHLY and CDR2 FYNNEI. The V and J ends lost 4 bases and 1 base respectively, with 10 bases between them. CDR3 size: 14 residues. The CDR3 region is CASSVLTAQETQYF. The CDR3 coding sequence is TGTGCCAGCAGTGTTCTGACGGCCCAAGAGACCCAGTACTTC. The entire variable domain, with the rest obtained from reference TRBV2 and TRBJ2-5, is as follows: EPEVTQTPSHQVTQMGQEVILRCVPISNHLYFYWYRQILGQKVEFLVSFYNNEISEKSEIFDDQFSVERPDGSNFTLKIRSTKLEDSAMYFCASSVLTAQETQYFGPGTRLLVL.

The chain is built from TRBV7-9 and TRBJ2-4, with 10 bases matching TRBD2. Germline assignment: CDR1 SEHNR and CDR2 FQNEAQ (reference sequence). The junction had 12 bases not matched to a gene; V was cut back by 4 bases and J by 6 bases. The CDR3 has 17 amino acids. The CDR3 DNA reads as TGTGCCAGCAGCTGGGGGGACACTAGCGGGATCAGAAACATTCAGTACTTC. Its translation: CASSWGDTSGIRNIQYF.

The chain uses TRBV28 and TRBJ1-2; D is possibly TRBD1 (6 bases). Germline CDR1 is MDHEN and CDR2 is SYDVKM. The ends were cut back, 6 bases at V and 5 bases at J, with 16 bases in the middle. The CDR3 has 14 residues. The CDR3 nucleotides are TGTGCCAGCAGCTCGGGGGGGCCCGTTTATGGCTACACCTTC. This encodes CASSSGGPVYGYTF.